This T cell receptor (beta chain) was sequenced for a study of tumor-infiltrating lymphocytes in primary liver carcinoma. Reverse transcription of approximately 500 ng total RNA with a constant-region primer produced TCR beta cDNA. Three nested multiplex PCR rounds, a slightly modified ARM-PCR method, built the TCR beta libraries. The opening two PCR rounds, around 9 cycles each, paired TRBV1-TRBV30 forward primers with a C-beta reverse primer. TCRdb reanalysed the multiplex PCR reads using MiXCR and keeps one entry per CDR3 protein. Of 70,000 to 95,000 distinct CDR3 sequences listed, more than 60% were seen once; the top ten hold about 30%. Total RNA and DNA came together from roughly 20-30 mg of bulk tissue without cell sorting. Details on this clonotype: Its ends do not fully match the called genes, so a read error is possible.

Germline loops: CDR1 SQVTM, CDR2 ANQGSEA. The CDR3 has 13 residues. Sequencing input: liver tumor tissue from sampling region 4. Subset here: tumor region T4, right-lateral pole. This clonotype was obtained from a man aged 35 to 55 with primary liver carcinoma and hepatitis B virus infection. The chain couples TRBV29-1 to TRBJ2-5, with D perhaps TRBD1 (5 bases). Written as DNA, the CDR3 is TGCAGCGTTGAGGGGCTTAACAAAGATACCCAGTATTTC. Residues: CSVEGLNKDTQYF.